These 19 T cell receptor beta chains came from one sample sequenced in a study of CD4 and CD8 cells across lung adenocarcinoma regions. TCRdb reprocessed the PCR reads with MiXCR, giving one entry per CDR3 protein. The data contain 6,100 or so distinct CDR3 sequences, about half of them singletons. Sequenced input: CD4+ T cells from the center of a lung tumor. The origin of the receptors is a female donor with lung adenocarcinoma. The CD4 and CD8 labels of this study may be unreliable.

CDR3 coding DNA: TGTGCGGGCAGTGGGGCTAGTGGCCCAGATACGCAGTATTTT. It specifies CAGSGASGPDTQYF. J is TRBJ2-3 and V is TRBV6-1; a weak D match, TRBD1 (5 bases). The CDR3 runs to 14 residues. Germline lookup yields CDR1 MNHNS and CDR2 SASEGT.

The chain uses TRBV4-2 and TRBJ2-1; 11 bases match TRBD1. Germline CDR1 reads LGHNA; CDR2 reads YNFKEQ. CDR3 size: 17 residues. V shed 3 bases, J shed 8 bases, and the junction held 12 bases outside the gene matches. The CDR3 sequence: CASSQNPPGQGADEQFF. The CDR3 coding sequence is TGTGCCAGCAGCCAGAACCCCCCCGGACAGGGGGCGGATGAGCAGTTCTTC.

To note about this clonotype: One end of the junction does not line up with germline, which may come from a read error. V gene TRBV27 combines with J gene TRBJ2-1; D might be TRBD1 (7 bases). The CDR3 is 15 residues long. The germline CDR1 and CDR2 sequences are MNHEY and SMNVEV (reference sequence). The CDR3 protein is CASRSGTGGTDEQFF. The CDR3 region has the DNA TGTGCCAGCAGATCCGGGACTGGCGGGACAGATGAGCAGTTCTTT.

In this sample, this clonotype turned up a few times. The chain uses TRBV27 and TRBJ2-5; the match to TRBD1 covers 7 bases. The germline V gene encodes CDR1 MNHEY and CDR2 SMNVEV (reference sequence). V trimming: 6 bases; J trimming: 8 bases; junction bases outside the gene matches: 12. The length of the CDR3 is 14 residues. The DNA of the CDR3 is TGTGCCAGCAGCCAAACAGGGGAGCAAAACACCCAGTACTTC. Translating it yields CASSQTGEQNTQYF.

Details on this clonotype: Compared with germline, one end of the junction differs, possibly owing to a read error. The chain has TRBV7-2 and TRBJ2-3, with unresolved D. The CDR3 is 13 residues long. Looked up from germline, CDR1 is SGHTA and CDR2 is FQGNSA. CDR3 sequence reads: CASSTIGNNAQFF. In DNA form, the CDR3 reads TGTGCCAGCAGCACAATAGGCAACAATGCGCAGTTCTTT.

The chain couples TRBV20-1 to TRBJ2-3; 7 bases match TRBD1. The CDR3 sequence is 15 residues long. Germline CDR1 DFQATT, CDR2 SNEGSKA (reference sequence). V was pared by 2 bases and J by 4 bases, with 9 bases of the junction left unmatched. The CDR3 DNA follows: TGCAGTGCTAGACCGGGACAGAAGTTGTCAGATACGCAGTATTTT. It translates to CSARPGQKLSDTQYF.

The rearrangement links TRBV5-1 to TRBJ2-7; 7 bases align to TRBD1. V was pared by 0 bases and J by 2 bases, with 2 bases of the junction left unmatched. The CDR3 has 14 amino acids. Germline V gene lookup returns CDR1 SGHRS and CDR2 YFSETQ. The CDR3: CASSLATGPYEQYF. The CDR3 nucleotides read TGCGCCAGCAGCTTGGCGACAGGGCCCTACGAGCAGTACTTC.

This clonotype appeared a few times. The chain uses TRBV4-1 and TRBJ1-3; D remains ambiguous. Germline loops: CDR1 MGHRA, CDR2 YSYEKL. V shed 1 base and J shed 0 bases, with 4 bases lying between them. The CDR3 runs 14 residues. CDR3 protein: CASSQVLSGNTIYF. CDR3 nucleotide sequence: TGCGCCAGCAGCCAAGTCCTCTCTGGAAACACCATATATTTT.

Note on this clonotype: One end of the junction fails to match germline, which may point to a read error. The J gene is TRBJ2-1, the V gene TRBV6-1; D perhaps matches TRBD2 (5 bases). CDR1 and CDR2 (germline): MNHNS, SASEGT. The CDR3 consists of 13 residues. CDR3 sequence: CASSQVDYDEQFF. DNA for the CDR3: TGTGCCAGCAGTCAGGTAGACTACGATGAGCAGTTCTTT.

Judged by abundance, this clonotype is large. This CDR3 reads CASSGTENTEAFF. DNA of the CDR3: TGCGCCAGCAGTGGGACAGAGAACACTGAAGCTTTCTTT. This chain links TRBV10-2 with TRBJ1-1; possibly TRBD1 for D (6 bases). V lost 4 bases and J lost 1, with 7 bases in between. The CDR3 runs to 13 residues. Germline values: CDR1 WSHSY, CDR2 SAAADI.

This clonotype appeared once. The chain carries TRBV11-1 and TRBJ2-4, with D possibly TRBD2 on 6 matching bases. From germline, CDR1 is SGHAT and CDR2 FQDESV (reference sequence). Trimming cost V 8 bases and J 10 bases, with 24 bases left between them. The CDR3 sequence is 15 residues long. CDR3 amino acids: CASGAGPYDTDIQYF. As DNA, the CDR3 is TGTGCCAGCGGCGCGGGGCCGTATGACACAGATATTCAGTACTTC.

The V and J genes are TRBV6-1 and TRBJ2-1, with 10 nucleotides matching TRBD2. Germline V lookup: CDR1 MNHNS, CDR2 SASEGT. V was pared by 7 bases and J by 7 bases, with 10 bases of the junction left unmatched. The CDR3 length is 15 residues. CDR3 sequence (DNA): TGTGCCAGCATCCCAGCGGGAGGGCCTTGGAATGAGCAGTTCTTC. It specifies CASIPAGGPWNEQFF.

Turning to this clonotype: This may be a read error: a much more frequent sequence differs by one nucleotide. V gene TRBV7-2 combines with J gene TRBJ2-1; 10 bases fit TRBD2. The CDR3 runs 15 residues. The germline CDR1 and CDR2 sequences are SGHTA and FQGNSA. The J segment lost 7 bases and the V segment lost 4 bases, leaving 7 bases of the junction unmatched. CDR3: CASSSASGRVNEQFF. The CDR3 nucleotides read TGTGCCAGCAGCTCGGCTAGCGGGAGAGTGAATGAGCAGTTCTTC.

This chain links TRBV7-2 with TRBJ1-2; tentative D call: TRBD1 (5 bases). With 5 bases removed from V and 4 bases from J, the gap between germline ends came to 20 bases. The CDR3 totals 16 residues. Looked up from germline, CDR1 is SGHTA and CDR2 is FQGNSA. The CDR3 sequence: CASSPSRDLAAYGYTF. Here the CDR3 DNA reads TGTGCCAGCAGCCCGAGCAGGGATCTGGCGGCCTATGGCTACACCTTC. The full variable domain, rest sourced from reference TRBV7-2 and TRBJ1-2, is GAGVSQSPSNKVTEKGKDVELRCDPISGHTALYWYRQSLGQGLEFLIYFQGNSAPDKSGLPSDRFSAERTGGSVSTLTIQRTQQEDSAVYLCASSPSRDLAAYGYTFGSGTRLTVV.

CDR3: CASSPLDRGGLEQYF. The CDR3 DNA reads as TGTGCCAGCAGTCCCCTTGACAGGGGTGGCCTTGAGCAGTACTTC. The chain is built from TRBV27 and TRBJ2-3, with 8 positions matching TRBD1. The J call may be in error: the DNA end matches TRBJ2-7 better. Germline values: CDR1 MNHEY, CDR2 SMNVEV (reference sequence). The CDR3 is 15 amino acids.

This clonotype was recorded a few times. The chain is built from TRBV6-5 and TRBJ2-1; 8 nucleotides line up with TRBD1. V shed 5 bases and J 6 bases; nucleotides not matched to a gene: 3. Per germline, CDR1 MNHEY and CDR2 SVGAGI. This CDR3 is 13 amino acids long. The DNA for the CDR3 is TGTGCCAGCAGTATCGACAGGGGCAATGAGCAGTTCTTC. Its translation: CASSIDRGNEQFF.

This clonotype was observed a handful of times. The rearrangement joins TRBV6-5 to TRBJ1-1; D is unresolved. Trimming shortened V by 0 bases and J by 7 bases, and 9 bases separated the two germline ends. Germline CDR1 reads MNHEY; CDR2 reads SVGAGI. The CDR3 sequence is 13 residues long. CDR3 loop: CASSYSGMGEAFF. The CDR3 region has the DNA TGTGCCAGCAGTTACTCAGGGATGGGTGAAGCTTTCTTT.

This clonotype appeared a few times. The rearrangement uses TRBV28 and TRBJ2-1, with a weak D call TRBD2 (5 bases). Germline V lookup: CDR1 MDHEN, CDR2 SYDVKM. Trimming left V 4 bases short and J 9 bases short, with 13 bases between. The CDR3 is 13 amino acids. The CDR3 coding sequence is TGTGCCAGCAGTTACCCTCGAGGAGGTGAGCAGTTCTTC. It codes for CASSYPRGGEQFF.

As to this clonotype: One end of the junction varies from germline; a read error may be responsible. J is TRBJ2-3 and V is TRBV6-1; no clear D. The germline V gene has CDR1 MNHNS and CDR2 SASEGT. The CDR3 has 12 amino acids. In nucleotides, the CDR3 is TGTGCCAGGAGTGTGAGCAGAGATGCGCAGTATTTT. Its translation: CARSVSRDAQYF.